This T cell receptor (beta chain) comes out of a study of OX40 agonist ivuxolimab in advanced cancers. Study-wide background: Among those enrolled, mean age was about 63 years (range about 23 to 85) and about 79% were male. Points from the study as a whole: Doses of 0.1 to 3.0 mg/kg were accompanied by clonal expansion of CD4+ and CD8+ blood T cells by week 6. No determination was made of the antigen specificity of the expanded peripheral T cells.

A word on this clone: Its specificity is unknown.

Germline-derived CDR1 and CDR2 are SGHDN and FVKESK. J was trimmed by 4 bases and V by 1 base; bases with no gene match: 4. CDR3 length equals 15 residues. On cycle 4 day 1 and cycle 7 day 1, as well as at baseline, blood was sampled. Libraries were prepared by immunoSEQ multiplex PCR; TCRdb keeps only in-frame clonotypes and omits some of them. This table holds about 20,000 clones, 70% to 90% found once. Sequencing used CD4+ or CD8+ T cells sorted from blood, obtained in a trial of the OX40 agonist ivuxolimab. This receptor was taken from an adult with an advanced solid tumor such as melanoma, head and neck, liver or kidney cancer. The J gene is TRBJ2-5, the V gene TRBV14; TRBD2 aligns across 9 bases. The CDR3 spells CASSQGLAVRETQYF. CDR3 coding DNA: TGTGCCAGCAGCCAAGGACTAGCGGTCCGAGAGACCCAGTACTTC.